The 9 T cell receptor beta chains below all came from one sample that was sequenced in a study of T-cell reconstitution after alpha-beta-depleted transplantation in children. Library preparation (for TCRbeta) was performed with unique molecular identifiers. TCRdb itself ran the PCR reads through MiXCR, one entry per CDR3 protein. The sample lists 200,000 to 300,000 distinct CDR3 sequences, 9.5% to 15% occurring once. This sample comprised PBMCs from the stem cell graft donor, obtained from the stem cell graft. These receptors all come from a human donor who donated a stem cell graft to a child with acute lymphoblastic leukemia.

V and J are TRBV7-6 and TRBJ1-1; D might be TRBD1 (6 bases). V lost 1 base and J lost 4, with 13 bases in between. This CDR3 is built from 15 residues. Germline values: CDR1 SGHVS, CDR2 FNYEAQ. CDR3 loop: CASSLERGEFTEAFF. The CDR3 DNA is TGTGCCAGCAGCTTAGAGAGGGGGGAGTTCACTGAAGCTTTCTTT.

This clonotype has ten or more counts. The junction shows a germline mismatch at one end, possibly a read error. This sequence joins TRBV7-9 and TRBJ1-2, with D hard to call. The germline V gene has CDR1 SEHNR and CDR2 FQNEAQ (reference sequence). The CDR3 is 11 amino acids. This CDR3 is CASSLGPDRAF. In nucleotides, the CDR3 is TGTGCCAGCAGCTTAGGACCGGACCGGGCCTTC.

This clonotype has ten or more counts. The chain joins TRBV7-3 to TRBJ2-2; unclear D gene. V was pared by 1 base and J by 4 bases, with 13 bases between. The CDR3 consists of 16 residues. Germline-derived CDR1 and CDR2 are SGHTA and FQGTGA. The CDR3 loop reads CASSLNAGPSTGELFF. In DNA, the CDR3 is TGTGCCAGCAGCTTAAATGCAGGACCCAGCACCGGGGAGCTGTTTTTT.

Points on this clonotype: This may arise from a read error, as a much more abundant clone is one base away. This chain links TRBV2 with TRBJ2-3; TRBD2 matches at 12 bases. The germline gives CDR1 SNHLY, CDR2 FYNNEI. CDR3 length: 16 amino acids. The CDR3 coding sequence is TGTACCAGCAGTCCATGGACTAGCGGGATGGGGGATACGCAGTATTTT. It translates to CTSSPWTSGMGDTQYF.

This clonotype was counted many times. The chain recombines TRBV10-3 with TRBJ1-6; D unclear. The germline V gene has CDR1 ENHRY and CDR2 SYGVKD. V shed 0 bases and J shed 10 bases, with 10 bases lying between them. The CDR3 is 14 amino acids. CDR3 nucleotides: TGTGCCATCAGTGAGTCGAGAGGCAGCTCACCCCTCCACTTT. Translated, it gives CAISESRGSSPLHF.

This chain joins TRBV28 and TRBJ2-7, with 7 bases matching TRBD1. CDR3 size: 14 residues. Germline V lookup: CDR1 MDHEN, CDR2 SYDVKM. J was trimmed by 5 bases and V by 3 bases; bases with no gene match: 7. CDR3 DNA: TGTGCCAGCAGTTTTTACTACAGGGGCCACGAGCAGTACTTC. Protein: CASSFYYRGHEQYF.

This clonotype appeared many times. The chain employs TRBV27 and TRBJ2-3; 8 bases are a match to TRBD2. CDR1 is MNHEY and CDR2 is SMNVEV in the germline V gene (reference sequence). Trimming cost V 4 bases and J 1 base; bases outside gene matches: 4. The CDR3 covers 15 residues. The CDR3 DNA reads TGTGCCAGCAGTTCCCGGGGGGGAGGCACAGATACGCAGTATTTT. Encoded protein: CASSSRGGGTDTQYF.

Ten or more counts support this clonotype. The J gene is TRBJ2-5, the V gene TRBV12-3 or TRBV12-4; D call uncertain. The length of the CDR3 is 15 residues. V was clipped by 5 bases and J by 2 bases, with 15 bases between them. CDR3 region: CASSPFSAAQETQYF. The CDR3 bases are TGTGCCAGCAGTCCCTTCTCGGCCGCACAAGAGACCCAGTACTTC.

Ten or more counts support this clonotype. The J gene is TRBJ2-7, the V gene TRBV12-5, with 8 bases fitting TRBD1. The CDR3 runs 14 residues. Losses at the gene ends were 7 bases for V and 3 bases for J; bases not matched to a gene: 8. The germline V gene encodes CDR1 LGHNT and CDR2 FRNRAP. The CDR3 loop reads CASAPPGQVYEQYF. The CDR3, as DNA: TGTGCTAGTGCCCCCCCGGGACAGGTCTACGAGCAGTACTTC.